This T cell receptor (beta chain) was sequenced during a study of blood T cell repertoires in COVID-19. V was clipped by 7 bases and J by 3 bases; unmatched bases: 7. This CDR3 is 14 amino acids long. Germline values: CDR1 MRHNA, CDR2 SNTAGT. In the authors' methods: From reference gene primer amplification, estimates of nucleated cell counts were derived. Data came from immunoSEQ multiplex PCR; TCRdb stores just in-frame clones and leaves some out. From that table come the V and J calls and clone size; the DNA was used to work out D and trimming. The sample holds more than 250,000 clones, roughly 84% seen once.

The source material was peripheral blood. The J gene is TRBJ1-1, the V gene TRBV6-4; TRBD1 agrees at 8 bases. This clonotype was sampled from a man between 50 and 59 years old with active or convalescent COVID-19. In nucleotides, the CDR3 is TGTGCCAGCATACAAGACAGGGGACACACTGAAGCTTTCTTT. Translating gives CASIQDRGHTEAFF.